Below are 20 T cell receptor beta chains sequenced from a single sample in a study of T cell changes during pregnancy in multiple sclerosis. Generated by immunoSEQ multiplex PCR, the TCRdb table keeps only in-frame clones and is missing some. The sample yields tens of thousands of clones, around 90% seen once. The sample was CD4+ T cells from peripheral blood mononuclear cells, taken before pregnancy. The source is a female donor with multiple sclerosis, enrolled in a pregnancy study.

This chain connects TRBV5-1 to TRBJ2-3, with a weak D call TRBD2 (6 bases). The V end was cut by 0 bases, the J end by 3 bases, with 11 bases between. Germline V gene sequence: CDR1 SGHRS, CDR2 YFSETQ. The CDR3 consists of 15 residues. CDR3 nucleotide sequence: TGCGCCAGCAGCTTGGCGGGGGTAGTAACAGATACGCAGTATTTT. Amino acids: CASSLAGVVTDTQYF. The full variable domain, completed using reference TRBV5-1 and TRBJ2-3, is KAGVTQTPRYLIKTRGQQVTLSCSPISGHRSVSWYQQTPGQGLQFLFEYFSETQRNKGNFPGRFSGRQFSNSRSEMNVSTLELGDSALYLCASSLAGVVTDTQYFGPGTRLTVL.

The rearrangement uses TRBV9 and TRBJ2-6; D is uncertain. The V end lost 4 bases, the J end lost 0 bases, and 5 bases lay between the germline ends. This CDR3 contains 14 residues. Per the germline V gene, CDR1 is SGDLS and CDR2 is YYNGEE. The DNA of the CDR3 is TGTGCCAGCAGCTCCGGCTCTGGGGCCAACGTCCTGACTTTC. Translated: CASSSGSGANVLTF.

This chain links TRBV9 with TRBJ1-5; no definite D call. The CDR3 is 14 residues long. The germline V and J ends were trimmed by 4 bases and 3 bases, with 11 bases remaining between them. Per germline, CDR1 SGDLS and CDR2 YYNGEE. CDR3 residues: CASSSKRLNQPQHF. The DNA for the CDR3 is TGTGCCAGCAGCTCTAAGCGTCTCAATCAGCCCCAGCATTTT.

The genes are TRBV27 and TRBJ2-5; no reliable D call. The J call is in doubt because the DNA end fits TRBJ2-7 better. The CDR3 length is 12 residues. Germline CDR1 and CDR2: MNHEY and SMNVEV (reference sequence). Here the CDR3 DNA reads TGTGCCAGCAGGAGAAGCTCCTACGAGCAGTACTTC. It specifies CASRRSSYEQYF.

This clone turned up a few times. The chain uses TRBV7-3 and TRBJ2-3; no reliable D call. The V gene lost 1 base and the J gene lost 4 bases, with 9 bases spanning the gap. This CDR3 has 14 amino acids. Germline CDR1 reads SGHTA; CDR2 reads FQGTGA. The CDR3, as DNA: TGTGCCAGCAGCTTAAGTGTAGTAGCAGATACGCAGTATTTT. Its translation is CASSLSVVADTQYF.

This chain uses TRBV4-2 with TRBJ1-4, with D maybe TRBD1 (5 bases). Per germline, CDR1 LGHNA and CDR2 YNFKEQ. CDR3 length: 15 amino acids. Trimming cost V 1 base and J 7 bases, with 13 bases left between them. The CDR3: CASSQGGGEGEKLFF. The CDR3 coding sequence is TGTGCCAGCAGCCAAGGCGGGGGGGAGGGTGAAAAACTGTTTTTT.

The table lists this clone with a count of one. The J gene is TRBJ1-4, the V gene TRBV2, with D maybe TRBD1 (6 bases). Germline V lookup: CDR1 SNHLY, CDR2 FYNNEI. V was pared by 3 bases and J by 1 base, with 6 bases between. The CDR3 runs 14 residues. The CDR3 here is CASSDRGTNEKLFF. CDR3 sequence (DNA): TGTGCCAGCAGTGACAGGGGAACTAATGAAAAACTGTTTTTT.

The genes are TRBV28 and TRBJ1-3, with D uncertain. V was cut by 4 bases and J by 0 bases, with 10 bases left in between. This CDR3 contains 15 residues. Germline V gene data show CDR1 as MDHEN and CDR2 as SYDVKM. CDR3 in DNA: TGTGCCAGCAGTTCTGGTACTACCTCTGGAAACACCATATATTTT. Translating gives CASSSGTTSGNTIYF.

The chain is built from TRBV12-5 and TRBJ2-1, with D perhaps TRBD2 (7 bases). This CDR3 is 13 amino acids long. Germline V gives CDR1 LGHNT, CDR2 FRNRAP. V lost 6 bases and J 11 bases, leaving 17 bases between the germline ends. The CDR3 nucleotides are TGTGCTAGTGGCCAAACAGGGAGGGTGCAGCAGTTCTTC. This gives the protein CASGQTGRVQQFF.

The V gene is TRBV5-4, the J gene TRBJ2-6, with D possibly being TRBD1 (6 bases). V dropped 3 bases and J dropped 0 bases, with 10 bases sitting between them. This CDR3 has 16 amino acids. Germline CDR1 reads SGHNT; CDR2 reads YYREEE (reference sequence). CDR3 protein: CASSSTGRSGANVLTF. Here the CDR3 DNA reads TGTGCCAGCAGCTCTACAGGGCGCTCTGGGGCCAACGTCCTGACTTTC.

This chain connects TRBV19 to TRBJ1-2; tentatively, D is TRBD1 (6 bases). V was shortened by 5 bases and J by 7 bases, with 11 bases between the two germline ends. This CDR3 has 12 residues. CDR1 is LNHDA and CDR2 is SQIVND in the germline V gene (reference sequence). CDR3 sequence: CASSLGQSGYTF. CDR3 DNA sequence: TGTGCCAGTAGTCTAGGACAGTCTGGCTACACCTTC.

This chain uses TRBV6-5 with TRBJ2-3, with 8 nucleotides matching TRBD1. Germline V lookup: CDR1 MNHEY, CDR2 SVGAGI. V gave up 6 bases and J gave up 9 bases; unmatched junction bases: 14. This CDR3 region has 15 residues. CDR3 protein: CASSMDRDALGTQYF. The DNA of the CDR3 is TGTGCCAGCAGCATGGACAGGGACGCCTTAGGCACGCAGTATTTT.

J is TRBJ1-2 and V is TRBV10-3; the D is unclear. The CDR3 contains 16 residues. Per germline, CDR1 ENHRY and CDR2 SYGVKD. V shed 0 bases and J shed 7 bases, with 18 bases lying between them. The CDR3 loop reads CAISESTRRGGGGYTF. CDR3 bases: TGTGCCATCAGTGAGTCGACTCGGAGAGGCGGCGGTGGCTACACCTTC.

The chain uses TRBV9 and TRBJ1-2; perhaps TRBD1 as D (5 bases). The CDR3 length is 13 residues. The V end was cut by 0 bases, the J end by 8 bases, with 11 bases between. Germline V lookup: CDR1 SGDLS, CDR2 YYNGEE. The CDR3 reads CASSVGQGYGYTF. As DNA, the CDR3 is TGTGCCAGCAGCGTAGGTCAGGGATACGGCTACACCTTC.

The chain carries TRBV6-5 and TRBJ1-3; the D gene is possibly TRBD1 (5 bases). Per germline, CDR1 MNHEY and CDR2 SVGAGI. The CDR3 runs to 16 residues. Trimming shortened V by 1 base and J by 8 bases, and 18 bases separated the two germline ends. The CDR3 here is CASSYYPVLEGDTIYF. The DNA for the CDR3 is TGTGCCAGCAGTTACTACCCCGTCCTTGAAGGGGACACCATATATTTT.

CDR3 residues: CASSLGQGPNEKLFF. The CDR3 coding sequence is TGTGCCAGCAGCTTAGGGCAGGGCCCGAATGAAAAACTGTTTTTT. The chain carries TRBV5-5 and TRBJ1-4, with D perhaps TRBD1 (5 bases). The germline CDR1 and CDR2 sequences are SGHKS and YYEKEE (reference sequence). Trimming shortened V by 2 bases and J by 5 bases, and 13 bases separated the two germline ends. CDR3 length equals 15 residues.

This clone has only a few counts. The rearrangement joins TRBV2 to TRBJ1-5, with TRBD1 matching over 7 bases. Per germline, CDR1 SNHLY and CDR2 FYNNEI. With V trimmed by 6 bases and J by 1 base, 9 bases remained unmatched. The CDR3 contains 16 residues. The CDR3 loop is CASSFGQAVSNQPQHF. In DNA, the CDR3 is TGTGCCAGCAGCTTTGGACAGGCCGTAAGCAATCAGCCCCAGCATTTT.

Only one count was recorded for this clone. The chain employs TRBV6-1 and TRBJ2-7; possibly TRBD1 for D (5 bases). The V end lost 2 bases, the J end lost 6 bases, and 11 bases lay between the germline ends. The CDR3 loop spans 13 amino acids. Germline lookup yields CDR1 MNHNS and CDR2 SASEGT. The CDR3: CASSESWGGEQYF. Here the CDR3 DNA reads TGTGCCAGCAGTGAATCGTGGGGCGGCGAGCAGTACTTC.

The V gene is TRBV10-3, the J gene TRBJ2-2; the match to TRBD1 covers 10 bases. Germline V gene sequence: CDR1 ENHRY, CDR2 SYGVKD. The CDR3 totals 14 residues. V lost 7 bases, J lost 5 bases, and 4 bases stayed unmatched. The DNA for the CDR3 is TGTGCCATCAATGGACAGGGGGGGACCGGGGAGCTGTTTTTT. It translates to CAINGQGGTGELFF.

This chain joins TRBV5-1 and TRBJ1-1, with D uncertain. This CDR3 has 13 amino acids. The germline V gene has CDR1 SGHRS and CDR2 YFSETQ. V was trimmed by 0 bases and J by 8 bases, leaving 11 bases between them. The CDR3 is CASSLGGPGEAFF. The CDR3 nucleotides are TGCGCCAGCAGCTTGGGTGGGCCGGGAGAAGCTTTCTTT.